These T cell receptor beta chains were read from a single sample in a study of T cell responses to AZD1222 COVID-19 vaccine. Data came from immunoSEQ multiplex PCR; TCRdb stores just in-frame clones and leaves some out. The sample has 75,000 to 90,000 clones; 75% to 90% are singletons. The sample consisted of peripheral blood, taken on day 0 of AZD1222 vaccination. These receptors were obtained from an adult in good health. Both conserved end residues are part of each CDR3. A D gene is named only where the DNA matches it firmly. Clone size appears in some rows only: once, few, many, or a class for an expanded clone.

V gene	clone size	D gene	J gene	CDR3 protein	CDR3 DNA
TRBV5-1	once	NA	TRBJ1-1	CASSFLTGTGTEAFF	TGCGCCAGCAGCTTCTTGACCGGGACCGGCACTGAAGCTTTCTTT
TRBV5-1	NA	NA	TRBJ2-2	CASTGSTGELFF	TGCGCCAGCACTGGGTCCACCGGGGAGCTGTTTTTT
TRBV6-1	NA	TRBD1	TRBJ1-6	CASSESYFWTGLYSPLHF	TGTGCCAGCAGTGAAAGTTATTTCTGGACAGGGCTATATTCACCCCTCCACTTT
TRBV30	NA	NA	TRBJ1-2	CAWSERFSGGYTF	TGTGCCTGGAGTGAAAGGTTTTCGGGCGGCTACACCTTC
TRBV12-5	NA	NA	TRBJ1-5	CASGLGQDNQPQHF	TGTGCTAGTGGTTTGGGTCAGGACAATCAGCCCCAGCATTTT
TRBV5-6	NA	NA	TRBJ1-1	CASVPGTMNTEAFF	TGTGCCAGCGTACCGGGGACAATGAACACTGAAGCTTTCTTT
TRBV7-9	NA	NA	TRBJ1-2	CASSLDRVGYTF	TGTGCCAGCAGCTTAGACAGGGTCGGCTACACCTTC
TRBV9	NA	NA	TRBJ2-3	CASSVLLWDTQYF	TGTGCCAGCAGCGTACTATTATGGGATACGCAGTATTTT
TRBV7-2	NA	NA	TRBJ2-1	CASSLRTVSYSYNEQFF	TGTGCCAGCAGCTTGCGGACAGTAAGTTACTCCTACAATGAGCAGTTCTTC
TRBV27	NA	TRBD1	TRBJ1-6	CASSFTGGVNSPLHF	TGTGCCAGCAGTTTTACAGGGGGCGTTAATTCACCCCTCCACTTT
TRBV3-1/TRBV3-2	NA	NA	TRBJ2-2	CASSHLTGELFF	TGTGCCAGCAGCCATCTCACCGGGGAGCTGTTTTTT
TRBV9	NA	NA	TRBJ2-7	CASSVDDSLAYEQYF	TGTGCCAGCAGCGTAGATGACTCTCTGGCTTACGAGCAGTACTTC
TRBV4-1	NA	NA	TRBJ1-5	CASSQDSRLELYSNQPQHF	TGCGCCAGCAGCCAAGATTCACGACTCGAGCTTTATAGCAATCAGCCCCAGCATTTT
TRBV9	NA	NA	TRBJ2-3	CASSVDGGTDTQYF	TGTGCCAGCAGCGTAGACGGGGGCACAGATACGCAGTATTTT
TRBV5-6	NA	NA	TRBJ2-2	CASSPTGAANTGELFF	TGTGCCAGCAGCCCTACGGGGGCGGCGAACACCGGGGAGCTGTTTTTT
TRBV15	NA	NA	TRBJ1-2	CATSTGDDYGYTF	TGTGCCACCAGCACCGGTGACGACTATGGCTACACCTTC
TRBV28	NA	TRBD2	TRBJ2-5	CASSSSRLAVQETQYF	TGTGCCAGCAGTTCCTCCCGACTAGCAGTCCAAGAGACCCAGTACTTC
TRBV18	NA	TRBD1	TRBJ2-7	CASSLGQFPSYEQYF	TGTGCCAGCTCGCTGGGACAGTTCCCCTCCTACGAGCAGTACTTC
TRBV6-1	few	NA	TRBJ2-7	CASSEWSGGGDEQYF	TGTGCCAGCAGTGAATGGTCGGGAGGGGGCGACGAGCAGTACTTC
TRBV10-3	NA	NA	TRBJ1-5	CATGSMGPPQHF	TGTGCCACCGGATCTATGGGGCCGCCCCAGCATTTT
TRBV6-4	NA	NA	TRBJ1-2	CASPWPSSYGYTF	TGTGCCAGCCCCTGGCCCAGTAGCTATGGCTACACCTTC
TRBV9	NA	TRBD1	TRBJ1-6	CASSWRDRDGSPLHF	TGTGCCAGTTCCTGGCGGGACAGGGATGGATCACCCCTCCACTTT
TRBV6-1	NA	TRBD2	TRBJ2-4	CASSEGLAGVNIQYF	TGTGCCAGCAGTGAAGGGCTAGCGGGGGTGAACATTCAGTACTTC
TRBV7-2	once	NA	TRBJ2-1	CASEFRPYNEQFF	TGTGCCAGCGAGTTTCGACCCTACAATGAGCAGTTCTTC
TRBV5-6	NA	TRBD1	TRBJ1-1	CASRPDTGGTEAFF	TGTGCCAGCAGACCGGACACAGGGGGCACTGAAGCTTTCTTT
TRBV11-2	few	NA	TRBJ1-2	CASRYTSGEGYTF	TGTGCCAGCAGATATACCTCGGGGGAGGGCTACACCTTC
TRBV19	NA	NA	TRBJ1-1	CASSLAGMNTEAFF	TGTGCCAGTAGTCTCGCGGGGATGAACACTGAAGCTTTCTTT
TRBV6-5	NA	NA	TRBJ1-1	CASSFQGRAFF	TGTGCCAGCAGTTTCCAGGGGAGGGCTTTCTTT
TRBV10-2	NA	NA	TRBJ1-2	CASSENGVGGGYTF	TGCGCCAGCAGTGAGAATGGGGTAGGAGGCGGCTACACCTTC
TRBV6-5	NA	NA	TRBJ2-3	CASSYSPRIETDTQYF	TGTGCCAGCAGTTACTCGCCTAGAATAGAGACAGATACGCAGTATTTT
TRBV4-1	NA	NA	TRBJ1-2	CASSQEQTGAGGDYGYTF	TGCGCCAGCAGCCAGGAACAAACGGGGGCCGGCGGCGACTATGGCTACACCTTC
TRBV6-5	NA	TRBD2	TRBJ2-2	CASSRTSGSSGELFF	TGTGCCAGCAGTAGGACTAGCGGGAGTTCGGGGGAGCTGTTTTTT
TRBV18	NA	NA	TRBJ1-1	CASSPSRDTEAFF	TGTGCCAGCTCACCATCCAGGGACACTGAAGCTTTCTTT
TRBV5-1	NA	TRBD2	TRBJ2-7	CASSSGTSGGTSGEQYF	TGCGCCAGCAGCTCCGGCACCAGCGGGGGGACTTCGGGGGAGCAGTACTTC
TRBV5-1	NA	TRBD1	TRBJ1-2	CASSLGQGAYGYTF	TGCGCCAGCAGCTTGGGACAGGGGGCTTATGGCTACACCTTC
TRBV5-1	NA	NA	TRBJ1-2	CASSSGQFLYGYTF	TGCGCCAGCAGCTCTGGACAGTTTTTATATGGCTACACCTTC
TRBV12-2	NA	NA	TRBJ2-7	CASRSTSALRSGSEYEQYF	TGTGCAAGTCGCTCCACCTCCGCCTTGAGGAGCGGGAGTGAGTACGAGCAGTACTTC
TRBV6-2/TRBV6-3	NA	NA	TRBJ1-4	CASSYSVEGTGTNEKLFF	TGTGCCAGCAGTTACTCGGTTGAGGGAACGGGGACTAATGAAAAACTGTTTTTT
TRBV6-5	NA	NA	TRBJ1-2	CASSNRAGKEYGYTF	TGTGCCAGCAGTAACAGGGCAGGGAAGGAATATGGCTACACCTTC
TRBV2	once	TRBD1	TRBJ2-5	CASSLRRQGGETQYF	TGTGCCAGCAGTCTTCGTCGACAGGGGGGAGAGACCCAGTACTTC
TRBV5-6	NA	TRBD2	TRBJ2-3	CASSLTSGAVTDTQYF	TGTGCCAGCAGCTTGACTAGCGGGGCAGTCACAGATACGCAGTATTTT
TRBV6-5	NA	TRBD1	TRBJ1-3	CASKTGAGNTIYF	TGTGCCAGCAAGACAGGGGCCGGAAACACCATATATTTT
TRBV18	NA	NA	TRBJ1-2	CASSPSPGENYGYTF	TGTGCCAGCTCACCATCCCCGGGGGAGAACTATGGCTACACCTTC
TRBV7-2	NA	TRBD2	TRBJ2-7	CASSLQRDSYEQYF	TGTGCCAGTTCCCTCCAGCGGGACTCCTACGAGCAGTACTTC
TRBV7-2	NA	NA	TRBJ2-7	CASRNDRYEQYF	TGTGCCAGCAGGAATGACAGATACGAGCAGTACTTC
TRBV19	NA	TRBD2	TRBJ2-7	CASSIGGSLHEQYF	TGTGCCAGTAGTATCGGCGGGAGTCTCCACGAGCAGTACTTC
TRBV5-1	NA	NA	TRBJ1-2	CASSLEVGTANGYTF	TGCGCCAGCAGCTTGGAGGTCGGGACGGCAAATGGCTACACCTTC
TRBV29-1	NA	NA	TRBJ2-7	CSVDQGPHEQYF	TGCAGCGTTGATCAGGGGCCCCACGAGCAGTACTTC